A single sample is the source of the 13 T cell receptor beta chains below, sequenced in a study of cytomegalovirus exposure and HLA in healthy donors. In the PCR, 60 Vbeta and 13 Jbeta primers were used. The assay was immunoSEQ multiplex PCR, and TCRdb's table has in-frame clones only and misses some. Of some 140,000 clones in the sample, about 85% were seen once. Sequencing was done on a sample of PBMCs. Receptor source: a female donor in good health and CMV-seronegative.

The chain is built from TRBV9 and TRBJ2-1, with TRBD2 matching over 9 bases. The CDR3 runs to 14 residues. CDR1 SGDLS and CDR2 YYNGEE come from the germline V gene. The J segment lost 5 bases and the V segment lost 4 bases, leaving 4 bases of the junction unmatched. The DNA of the CDR3 is TGTGCCAGCAGCCCTCGACTAGCGGACAATGAGCAGTTCTTC. It specifies CASSPRLADNEQFF. Full variable domain (outside the CDR3, taken from reference TRBV9 and TRBJ2-1): DSGVTQTPKHLITATGQRVTLRCSPRSGDLSVYWYQQSLDQGLQFLIQYYNGEERAKGNILERFSAQQFPDLHSELNLSSLELGDSALYFCASSPRLADNEQFFGPGTRLTVL.

This clone is medium-sized (0.01 to 0.1%). The gene calls are TRBV4-3 and TRBJ2-5; D ambiguous. Trimming stripped 0 bases from V and 9 bases from J, with 14 bases between. This CDR3 has 14 amino acids. Germline CDR1 reads LGHNA; CDR2 reads YSLEER. The CDR3 region is CASSQDTSRFPQYF. In DNA form, the CDR3 reads TGCGCCAGCAGCCAAGATACCTCTCGGTTTCCCCAGTACTTC.

The V call is TRBV30, the J call TRBJ2-3; possible D gene TRBD1, 6 bases. CDR1 is GTSNPN, CDR2 SVGIG, per germline (reference sequence). The germline V and J ends were trimmed by 5 bases and 5 bases, with 8 bases remaining between them. The CDR3 loop spans 11 amino acids. The CDR3 DNA reads TGTGCCTGGTCCAGGGGAGATACGCAGTATTTT. It specifies CAWSRGDTQYF.

V and J are TRBV5-1 and TRBJ2-7; TRBD2 aligns across 7 bases. Germline CDR1 and CDR2: SGHRS and YFSETQ. With 0 bases clipped from V and 0 bases from J, the junction kept 6 bases outside the gene matches. CDR3 length equals 16 residues. The CDR3, as DNA: TGCGCCAGCAGCTTGGACCGCCGGGACTACTCCTACGAGCAGTACTTC. Translating gives CASSLDRRDYSYEQYF. Using reference TRBV5-1 and TRBJ2-7 for the parts outside the CDR3, the full variable domain is KAGVTQTPRYLIKTRGQQVTLSCSPISGHRSVSWYQQTPGQGLQFLFEYFSETQRNKGNFPGRFSGRQFSNSRSEMNVSTLELGDSALYLCASSLDRRDYSYEQYFGPGTRLTVT.

The rearrangement links TRBV6-1 to TRBJ2-7; the match to TRBD2 covers 11 bases. Germline CDR1 reads MNHNS; CDR2 reads SASEGT. Losses at the gene ends were 4 bases for V and 0 bases for J; bases not matched to a gene: 5. The CDR3 loop spans 16 amino acids. The CDR3 DNA follows: TGTGCCAGCAGTGGCCCGGGACTAGCGGTCTCCTACGAGCAGTACTTC. As protein: CASSGPGLAVSYEQYF.

The chain carries TRBV18 and TRBJ2-3; 11 bases are a match to TRBD2. Germline V lookup: CDR1 KGHSH, CDR2 LQKENI. This CDR3 is built from 16 residues. J was trimmed by 1 base and V by 2 bases; bases with no gene match: 2. The CDR3 nucleotides read TGTGCCAGCTCACCAACGGGACTAGCGGGCACAGATACGCAGTATTTT. The encoded protein is CASSPTGLAGTDTQYF.

The chain is built from TRBV20-1 and TRBJ1-2; TRBD1 might be the D (5 bases). Trimming stripped 3 bases from V and 6 bases from J, with 8 bases between. The germline V gene encodes CDR1 DFQATT and CDR2 SNEGSKA (reference sequence). CDR3 size: 11 residues. The CDR3 DNA sequence: TGCAGTGCTAGCCCAGGGCATGGCTACACCTTC. Translated, it gives CSASPGHGYTF.

V usage is TRBV6-6 and J usage is TRBJ1-6; a possible D gene is TRBD1 (6 bases). CDR3 length equals 14 residues. Trimming pared 5 bases from V and 9 bases from J, leaving 14 bases between. Looked up from germline, CDR1 is MNHNY and CDR2 is SVGAGI (reference sequence). CDR3 sequence reads: CASSPLGGGSPLHF. CDR3 coding DNA: TGTGCCAGCAGTCCCTTAGGGGGGGGTTCACCCCTCCACTTT.

This rearrangement joins TRBV18 to TRBJ2-3, with D possibly being TRBD1 (5 bases). Germline CDR1 KGHSH, CDR2 LQKENI. The germline V and J ends were trimmed by 2 bases and 0 bases, with 21 bases remaining between them. CDR3 length: 19 residues. CDR3 loop: CASSPMFPRQRSSTDTQYF. CDR3 coding DNA: TGTGCCAGCTCACCAATGTTCCCCAGACAGAGGTCGAGCACAGATACGCAGTATTTT.

This chain links TRBV6-1 with TRBJ2-7, with TRBD1 identical over 7 bases. Germline V gives CDR1 MNHNS, CDR2 SASEGT. CDR3 length equals 13 residues. V was clipped by 5 bases and J by 7 bases; unmatched bases: 8. The CDR3 DNA is TGTGCCAGCAGTTTTGACAGGGCGAGGGAGCAGTACTTC. Translating it yields CASSFDRAREQYF.

The chain uses TRBV6-5 and TRBJ1-2; 7 bases are shared with TRBD1. CDR1 is MNHEY, CDR2 SVGAGI, per germline. Trimming removed 2 bases from V and 8 bases from J; junction bases left unmatched: 14. This CDR3 contains 16 residues. The CDR3 sequence is CASSYQSTGYVGGYTF. For the CDR3, the DNA is TGTGCCAGCAGTTACCAATCGACAGGGTATGTTGGAGGCTACACCTTC.

V usage is TRBV7-9 and J usage is TRBJ2-3; 10 nucleotides match TRBD2. The ends lost 6 bases at V and 2 bases at J; junction bases unmatched: 11. CDR1 is SEHNR and CDR2 is FQNEAQ in the germline V gene (reference sequence). The CDR3 has 17 residues. The CDR3 loop reads CASSYAAGLAVTDTQYF. The DNA of the CDR3 is TGTGCCAGCAGTTACGCGGCAGGACTAGCGGTCACAGATACGCAGTATTTT.

This chain connects TRBV4-3 to TRBJ2-7; TRBD1 matches at 8 bases. The length of the CDR3 is 14 residues. Losses at the gene ends were 0 bases for V and 2 bases for J; bases not matched to a gene: 0. The V gene's germline CDR1 is LGHNA and CDR2 YSLEER. In DNA form, the CDR3 reads TGCGCCAGCAGCCAAGAGGACAGGGCCTACGAGCAGTACTTC. Its protein product is CASSQEDRAYEQYF.